The TCR beta chain under discussion was sequenced for a study of shared clonotypes between healthy human individuals. Measured with immunoSEQ multiplex PCR; TCRdb has only the in-frame clones, and not every one. This sample has 2 million to 2.5 million clones, with roughly 92% found just once. The CDR3 extends over 14 amino acids. In germline, CDR1 is SGHRS, CDR2 YFSETQ. V lost 4 bases and J 1 base, leaving 11 bases between the germline ends. The clonotype originates from a young man in good health. Some clones in this sample may be carry-over from other donors' samples. Sequencing used naive CD4+ T cells from PBMCs. The subset here: CD45RA+ positively selected. The chain recombines TRBV5-1 with TRBJ1-1; TRBD1 is a possible D gene (5 bases). The CDR3 protein is CASSREGTNTEAFF. The CDR3 DNA sequence: TGCGCCAGCAGCCGTGAGGGGACGAACACTGAAGCTTTCTTT. The complete variable domain, with remaining parts taken from reference TRBV5-1 and TRBJ1-1, reads KAGVTQTPRYLIKTRGQQVTLSCSPISGHRSVSWYQQTPGQGLQFLFEYFSETQRNKGNFPGRFSGRQFSNSRSEMNVSTLELGDSALYLCASSREGTNTEAFFGQGTRLTVV.